This T cell receptor (beta chain) was profiled in a study of regulatory T cells in long-lasting Graves disease. Looking at the study overall: Disease was considered persistent Graves' disease after over 5 years of antithyroid drugs (with positive TSH receptor antibodies).

Time point meaning: persistent/refractory GD, antithyroid drugs over 5 years with positive TRAb. RNA extracted from PBMCs served as the sequencing template. Trimming removed 0 bases at V and 3 bases at J, with 10 bases between. This CDR3 has 15 amino acids. Germline V gene data show CDR1 as SGHAT and CDR2 as FQNNGV. Study findings and constraints: TCR diversity was lower in persistent than newly diagnosed Graves' disease. Public clonotype sharing was higher in persistent than newly diagnosed patients.

HTBI primers from iRepertoire and Arm-PCR of CDR3 regions yielded the TCR beta libraries. MiXCR, applied by TCRdb to the multiplex PCR reads, yields one record per CDR3 protein. This table has around 460,000 distinct CDR3 sequences, around a fifth appearing once. This clonotype turned up a few times. Its cognate antigen is unknown. Sequencing was performed on peripheral blood mononuclear cells (PBMCs), taken when the disease was refractory, from a patient treated with antithyroid drugs. The chain couples TRBV11-2 to TRBJ2-3, with D maybe TRBD2 (5 bases). The TCR was taken from a female donor with Graves disease. CDR3 sequence reads: CASSLDPGITDTQYF. The CDR3 DNA reads as TGTGCCAGCAGCTTAGACCCCGGGATAACAGATACGCAGTATTTT.